A single sample is the source of the 26 T cell receptor beta chains below, sequenced in a study of breast tumors, draining lymph nodes, adjacent tissues. TCRdb analysed the multiplex PCR reads with MiXCR anew, one entry per CDR3 protein. The sample records roughly 130,000 distinct CDR3 sequences, just under 20% being singletons. The lymph nodes were axillary draining lymph nodes from breast cancer patients. The material sequenced was axillary lymph node tissue. The receptors were gathered from a female donor with breast cancer. Some clones in this sample may be carry-over from other donors' samples.

V and J are TRBV18 and TRBJ2-1, with no clear D. Trimming shortened V by 2 bases and J by 6 bases, and 11 bases separated the two germline ends. Germline assignment: CDR1 KGHSH and CDR2 LQKENI. The CDR3 totals 14 residues. CDR3 residues: CASSPVRKVNEQFF. The CDR3 bases are TGTGCCAGCTCACCAGTACGGAAGGTCAATGAGCAGTTCTTC.

This clonotype came up many times. The J gene is TRBJ2-5, the V gene TRBV9, with D possibly being TRBD1 (6 bases). V was shortened by 0 bases and J by 5 bases, with 14 bases between the two germline ends. CDR3 length equals 15 residues. Germline V CDR1 and CDR2: SGDLS, YYNGEE. The CDR3, as DNA: TGTGCCAGCAGCGTAGCCCCGGACAGACAGGAGACCCAGTACTTC. It specifies CASSVAPDRQETQYF.

This clonotype was found many times. The chain employs TRBV12-3 or TRBV12-4 and TRBJ1-3, with 8 bases that match TRBD1. Trimming took 6 bases from V and 0 from J; bases not matched to a gene: 4. This CDR3 region has 15 residues. The CDR3 loop reads CASRGTGASGNTIYF. CDR3 sequence (DNA): TGTGCCAGCAGAGGGACAGGCGCCTCTGGAAACACCATATATTTT.

The J gene is TRBJ1-1, the V gene TRBV19, with D perhaps TRBD1 (6 bases). The CDR3 is 13 residues long. V was pared by 10 bases and J by 0 bases, with 12 bases between. Germline V gene lookup returns CDR1 LNHDA and CDR2 SQIVND (reference sequence). The CDR3: CATNDRMNTEAFF. The CDR3 DNA reads as TGTGCCACTAATGACAGGATGAACACTGAAGCTTTCTTT.

This clonotype came up many times. The chain links TRBV19 to TRBJ2-3; D unresolved. Germline V gives CDR1 LNHDA, CDR2 SQIVND (reference sequence). The ends were cut back, 4 bases at V and 1 base at J, with 9 bases in the middle. This CDR3 is 14 amino acids long. CDR3 coding DNA: TGTGCCAGTAGTAGACGACCGCGCACAGATACGCAGTATTTT. Translating it yields CASSRRPRTDTQYF.

Written as DNA, the CDR3 is TGTGCCAGCAGCGGACAGGGGAACGAGCAGTACTTC. This encodes CASSGQGNEQYF. V is TRBV7-9 and J is TRBJ2-7; 9 bases line up with TRBD1. The CDR3 is 12 residues long. Germline CDR1 is SEHNR and CDR2 is FQNEAQ (reference sequence). The V and J ends lost 5 bases and 5 bases, in that order; junction bases with no gene match: 1.

This clonotype has at least ten counts. The J gene is TRBJ2-3, the V gene TRBV19; D may be TRBD1 (5 bases). Trimming removed 3 bases at V and 0 bases at J, with 10 bases between. Germline V lookup: CDR1 LNHDA, CDR2 SQIVND (reference sequence). The CDR3 consists of 15 residues. DNA of the CDR3: TGTGCCAGTAGTATTTGGCAGGGAAGCACAGATACGCAGTATTTT. Amino acids: CASSIWQGSTDTQYF.

This clonotype was seen many times. The chain has TRBV5-1 and TRBJ1-2, with 7 bases that match TRBD1. The CDR3 consists of 13 residues. The germline CDR1 and CDR2 sequences are SGHRS and YFSETQ. The V and J ends lost 3 bases and 8 bases, in that order; junction bases with no gene match: 7. This CDR3 reads CASSYGTGDGYTF. For the CDR3, the DNA is TGCGCCAGCAGCTACGGCACAGGGGACGGCTACACCTTC.

Regarding this clonotype: A read error is possible here, since a much larger clone lies one base away. The J gene is TRBJ2-7, the V gene TRBV6-1; 8 bases fit TRBD1. The germline gives CDR1 MNHNS, CDR2 SASEGT. The CDR3 sequence is 14 residues long. The CDR3 here is CASSVTGGPYEQCF. The CDR3 bases are TGTGCCAGCAGTGTAACAGGGGGACCCTACGAGCAGTGCTTC.

This clonotype was observed many times. The gene calls are TRBV11-2 and TRBJ2-7; 9 nucleotides align to TRBD2. The germline CDR1 and CDR2 sequences are SGHAT and FQNNGV. V shed 4 bases, J shed 3 bases, and the junction held 7 bases outside the gene matches. This CDR3 region has 15 residues. CDR3 bases: TGTGCCAGCAGCTCGCGGGGGGGTAAAGACTACGAGCAGTACTTC. Its translation: CASSSRGGKDYEQYF. The variable domain in full, completed from reference TRBV11-2 and TRBJ2-7, reads EAGVAQSPRYKIIEKRQSVAFWCNPISGHATLYWYQQILGQGPKLLIQFQNNGVVDDSQLPKDRFSAERLKGVDSTLKIQPAKLEDSAVYLCASSSRGGKDYEQYFGPGTRLTVT.

This clonotype was counted at least ten times. The rearrangement links TRBV19 to TRBJ2-1; 13 positions match TRBD2. The V gene's germline CDR1 is LNHDA and CDR2 SQIVND (reference sequence). This CDR3 contains 16 residues. Losses at the gene ends were 6 bases for V and 0 bases for J; bases not matched to a gene: 2. CDR3: CASRLAGGSSYNEQFF. The CDR3 DNA reads as TGTGCCAGTAGACTAGCGGGGGGGAGCTCCTACAATGAGCAGTTCTTC.

The table lists this clonotype with a few counts. The genes are TRBV5-1 and TRBJ2-5, with D possibly being TRBD1 or TRBD2 (6 bases each). Between the trimmed V and J ends, which lost 0 bases and 3 bases, there was a span of 9 bases. Germline V gene sequence: CDR1 SGHRS, CDR2 YFSETQ. This CDR3 has 14 residues. The CDR3 DNA sequence: TGCGCCAGCAGCTTGGAAAGGGGGGAAGAGACCCAGTACTTC. Translation gives CASSLERGEETQYF.

Points on this clonotype: Since a much larger clone is just one base distant, this may be a read error. This chain links TRBV6-5 with TRBJ1-2; the match to TRBD1 covers 9 bases. The germline V gene encodes CDR1 MNHEY and CDR2 SVGAGI. The J segment lost 3 bases and the V segment lost 6 bases, leaving 5 bases of the junction unmatched. This CDR3 has 14 amino acids. CDR3: CASRTGGEDYGYTF. The CDR3, as DNA: TGTGCCAGCAGAACAGGGGGCGAAGACTATGGCTACACCTTC.

This clonotype was counted many times. The V gene is TRBV5-1, the J gene TRBJ2-3; either TRBD1 or TRBD2 may supply D (5 bases each). The germline CDR1 and CDR2 sequences are SGHRS and YFSETQ. Trimming removed 0 bases at V and 0 bases at J, with 8 bases between. CDR3 length equals 15 residues. The CDR3 loop reads CASSLGGVSTDTQYF. For the CDR3, the DNA is TGCGCCAGCAGCTTGGGAGGGGTTAGCACAGATACGCAGTATTTT.

On this clonotype: A much larger clone differs from this one at a single base, so this may be a read error. V is TRBV12-3 or TRBV12-4 and J is TRBJ1-5, with 9 bases identical to TRBD1. The CDR3 extends over 14 amino acids. V trimming: 4 bases; J trimming: 8 bases; junction bases outside the gene matches: 6. The DNA of the CDR3 is TGTGCCAGCAGTTCAACAGGGGGCCGAGAGCCCCAGCATTTT. Translation gives CASSSTGGREPQHF.

This clonotype was seen ten or more times. The chain links TRBV5-1 to TRBJ2-5; D is unresolved. Trimming shortened V by 5 bases and J by 5 bases, and 19 bases separated the two germline ends. This CDR3 region has 15 residues. Germline loops: CDR1 SGHRS, CDR2 YFSETQ. The CDR3 coding sequence is TGCGCCAGCAGTAGAATGTCCACACCCAGGGAGACCCAGTACTTC. Residues: CASSRMSTPRETQYF.

This clonotype was observed at least ten times. The chain couples TRBV10-1 to TRBJ2-1, with D perhaps TRBD2 (6 bases). CDR3 length equals 14 residues. Trimming left V 4 bases short and J 3 bases short, with 10 bases between. CDR1 is WNHNN and CDR2 is SYGVQD in the germline V gene (reference sequence). CDR3 sequence (DNA): TGCGCCAGCAGTGCCAGCGGGCTCTACAATGAGCAGTTCTTC. Amino acid sequence: CASSASGLYNEQFF.

This clonotype was counted ten times or more. CDR3 sequence (DNA): TGCAGTGCTAGAGATCGTCTAGCGGGCCAAGAGACCCAGTACTTC. Its translation: CSARDRLAGQETQYF. This chain joins TRBV20-1 and TRBJ2-5; 8 bases align to TRBD2. Germline loops: CDR1 DFQATT, CDR2 SNEGSKA (reference sequence). CDR3 length: 15 amino acids. Germline trimming cut 0 bases from V and 1 base from J; bases unmatched to any gene: 4.

Many counts were recorded for this clonotype. This chain links TRBV20-1 with TRBJ2-5; the D gene is possibly TRBD1 (5 bases). V shed 1 base and J shed 3 bases, with 15 bases lying between them. This CDR3 comprises 15 residues. Germline V gives CDR1 DFQATT, CDR2 SNEGSKA (reference sequence). CDR3 bases: TGCAGTGCTAGAGTGCAGGGAAAGGCGAAAGAGACCCAGTACTTC. It specifies CSARVQGKAKETQYF.

Ten or more counts support this clonotype. The gene calls are TRBV7-6 and TRBJ1-4, with D possibly matching TRBD1 (5 bases). Trimming removed 6 bases at V and 4 bases at J, with 15 bases between. The CDR3 runs to 15 residues. Germline CDR1 SGHVS, CDR2 FNYEAQ. CDR3 sequence: CASSHGASLNEKLFF. The CDR3, as DNA: TGTGCCAGCAGTCATGGGGCCAGCCTTAATGAAAAACTGTTTTTT.

There are many counts of this clonotype. This chain joins TRBV3-1 and TRBJ2-7; 9 positions agree with TRBD2. The CDR3 loop spans 14 amino acids. Germline V gives CDR1 LGHDT, CDR2 YNNKEL (reference sequence). V trimming: 6 bases; J trimming: 3 bases; junction bases outside the gene matches: 6. The CDR3 region is CASRSSGASYEQYF. The CDR3 DNA sequence: TGTGCCAGCAGATCTAGCGGGGCGAGCTACGAGCAGTACTTC.

The genes are TRBV5-1 and TRBJ2-7, with 11 bases aligning to TRBD1. J was trimmed by 7 bases and V by 3 bases; bases with no gene match: 6. The germline V gene encodes CDR1 SGHRS and CDR2 YFSETQ. The CDR3 extends over 14 amino acids. CDR3 DNA sequence: TGCGCCAGCAGCTCTGGACAGGGGGCGCGGGAGCAGTACTTC. It specifies CASSSGQGAREQYF.

This clonotype was picked up many times. The gene calls are TRBV15 and TRBJ1-2; 7 bases are shared with TRBD1. The V segment lost 4 bases and the J segment 4 bases; nucleotides outside the gene matches: 3. The CDR3 spans 13 residues. Germline loops: CDR1 LNHNV, CDR2 YYDKDF (reference sequence). The CDR3 is CATSKDRAYGYTF. Written as DNA, the CDR3 is TGTGCCACCAGCAAAGACAGGGCCTATGGCTACACCTTC.

This clonotype has more than one count but fewer than ten. The chain is built from TRBV6-5 and TRBJ2-4; D gene ambiguous. The V and J ends lost 2 bases and 5 bases respectively, with 4 bases between them. The CDR3 is 12 residues long. CDR1 and CDR2 from the germline V gene are MNHEY and SVGAGI. CDR3 in DNA: TGTGCCAGCAGTTACGACCAAAACATTCAGTACTTC. Translating it yields CASSYDQNIQYF.

In its sample, this clonotype was seen a few times. The J gene is TRBJ2-1, the V gene TRBV28, with 9 bases that match TRBD1. Germline V gives CDR1 MDHEN, CDR2 SYDVKM. Trimming at V came to 7 bases and at J to 7 bases, leaving 8 bases not matched to a gene. The CDR3 has 14 amino acids. The CDR3 region is CASTKGQGRNEQFF. The CDR3 bases are TGTGCCAGCACCAAGGGACAGGGTCGGAATGAGCAGTTCTTC.

This clonotype has a count of ten or more. The CDR3 nucleotides read TGTGCCAGCAGCATAGGCCCGGGACTTACTAATGAAAAACTGTTTTTT. Translation gives CASSIGPGLTNEKLFF. V usage is TRBV7-9 and J usage is TRBJ1-4; tentatively, D is TRBD1 (5 bases). Germline CDR1 and CDR2: SEHNR and FQNEAQ (reference sequence). V was clipped by 5 bases and J by 2 bases, with 15 bases between them. There are 16 residues in the CDR3.